This T cell receptor beta chain was observed in a study of tumor-infiltrating lymphocytes in glioblastoma multiforme. Points from the study as a whole: Detected clone frequencies may not reflect cell counts, being RNA-based.

TCRB libraries came from RNA via three nested multiplex PCR rounds. TCRB-specific cDNA synthesis used around 0.5 ug of total RNA. No unique molecular identifiers were described for these TCRB libraries. MiXCR, run by TCRdb on the multiplex PCR reads, gives a single entry per CDR3 protein. The data hold just over 9,000 distinct CDR3 sequences, with just under 75% observed a single time. CDR3 length: 14 residues. The V gene's germline CDR1 is DFQATT and CDR2 SNEGSKA (reference sequence). In the case of this clonotype: Its target is unknown. At one end, the junction sequence differs from germline, possibly due to a read error.

The J gene is TRBJ1-1, the V gene TRBV20-1; perhaps TRBD1 as D (6 bases). This receptor was obtained from a male donor with glioblastoma. Input material: brain tumor tissue. The CDR3 region has the DNA TGCAGTGCTAGAGTCCCGGTGGGGGGGCCTGAAGCTTCCTTT. Protein: CSARVPVGGPEASF.